The TCR beta chain under discussion was sequenced for a study of blood T cell repertoires in COVID-19. Study overall: Researchers got acute and convalescent COVID-19 samples from the United States, Italy and Spain.

This CDR3 has 14 residues. With V trimmed by 3 bases and J by 14 bases, 9 bases remained unmatched. CDR1 GTSNPN and CDR2 SVGIG come from the germline V gene (reference sequence). Seattle patients were enrolled while actively infected and followed longitudinally. Generated by immunoSEQ multiplex PCR, the TCRdb table keeps only in-frame clones and is missing some. The table includes about 130,000 clones, 81% detected once. The specimen was peripheral blood. The V and J genes are TRBV30 and TRBJ1-6; TRBD1 matches at 11 bases. This TCR derives from a man aged 25-45 years with COVID-19, enrolled during active disease. This chain's CDR3 is CAWSPGQGGDTLHF. CDR3 nucleotides: TGTGCCTGGAGCCCGGGACAGGGGGGTGATACCCTCCACTTT. Looking up the rest from reference TRBV30 and TRBJ1-6 gives the full variable domain: SQTIHQWPATLVQPVGSPLSLECTVEGTSNPNLYWYRQAAGRGLQLLFYSVGIGQISSEVPQNLSASRPQDRQFILSSKKLLLSDSGFYLCAWSPGQGGDTLHFGNGTRLTVT.